The 11 T cell receptor beta chains given below trace back to one sample, sequenced in a study of early T cells in non-severe SARS-CoV-2 infection. One entry per CDR3 protein, called by TCRdb with MiXCR from the 5' RACE reads. The repertoire holds some 48,000 distinct CDR3 sequences, with about 4% as singletons. The source material was whole blood. The receptor source for this set is an adult who was a healthcare worker with PCR-confirmed SARS-CoV-2 infection or an uninfected control (not recorded which).

Many counts were recorded for this clonotype. The genes are TRBV29-1 and TRBJ2-7, with D possibly being TRBD1 (5 bases). Between the trimmed V and J ends, which lost 4 bases and 2 bases, there was a span of 6 bases. Per germline, CDR1 SQVTM and CDR2 ANQGSEA. The CDR3 length is 11 residues. CDR3 protein: CSVVTAYEQYF. The CDR3 DNA follows: TGCAGCGTTGTGACAGCCTACGAGCAGTACTTC.

This clonotype was detected a few times. The genes are TRBV7-2 and TRBJ2-3; 12 bases fit TRBD2. CDR3 length equals 17 residues. Per the germline V gene, CDR1 is SGHTA and CDR2 is FQGNSA. J gave up 3 bases and V 1 base, and 5 bases lay outside the gene matches. The CDR3 DNA is TGTGCCAGCAGCTTAGGTCCCGGACTAGCGGGAACAGATACGCAGTATTTT. Its translation is CASSLGPGLAGTDTQYF.

This clonotype was recorded many times. The chain joins TRBV2 to TRBJ2-1; no clear D. V was pared by 4 bases and J by 4 bases, with 11 bases between. The germline V gene encodes CDR1 SNHLY and CDR2 FYNNEI. The CDR3 covers 14 residues. The CDR3 DNA reads as TGTGCCAGCAGTGCGGCGGCCGATTACAATGAGCAGTTCTTC. Translation: CASSAAADYNEQFF. Variable domain in full (rest from reference TRBV2 and TRBJ2-1): EPEVTQTPSHQVTQMGQEVILRCVPISNHLYFYWYRQILGQKVEFLVSFYNNEISEKSEIFDDQFSVERPDGSNFTLKIRSTKLEDSAMYFCASSAAADYNEQFFGPGTRLTVL.

The table lists this clonotype with many counts. The chain uses TRBV19 and TRBJ2-1; 10 positions match TRBD1. With V trimmed by 8 bases and J by 8 bases, 9 bases remained unmatched. The CDR3 length is 14 residues. Per germline, CDR1 LNHDA and CDR2 SQIVND (reference sequence). The CDR3 here is CASVGTGASYEQFF. Here the CDR3 DNA reads TGTGCCAGTGTCGGGACAGGGGCGAGTTATGAGCAGTTCTTC.

This CDR3 is CASSYSIPATQPGDIQYF. DNA of the CDR3: TGTGCCAGCAGTTACTCGATTCCCGCTACGCAGCCGGGGGACATTCAGTACTTC. This chain links TRBV6-2 or TRBV6-3 with TRBJ2-4, with TRBD2 as a possible D gene (6 bases). Germline V gene sequence: CDR1 MNHEY, CDR2 SVGEGT. V was trimmed by 0 bases and J by 8 bases, leaving 23 bases between them. This CDR3 contains 18 residues.

The table lists this clonotype with many counts. The chain carries TRBV11-2 and TRBJ1-1; 7 bases align to TRBD1. The CDR3 extends over 14 amino acids. V shed 2 bases and J 5 bases; nucleotides not matched to a gene: 5. Germline CDR1 reads SGHAT; CDR2 reads FQNNGV. For the CDR3, the DNA is TGTGCCAGCAGCTTATCGCAGGGGGGGACTGAAGCTTTCTTT. Encoded protein: CASSLSQGGTEAFF.

This clonotype was picked up many times. V and J are TRBV4-3 and TRBJ1-1; perhaps TRBD1 as D (5 bases). The V and J ends lost 7 bases and 5 bases respectively, with 14 bases between them. The CDR3 loop spans 13 amino acids. Germline CDR1 reads LGHNA; CDR2 reads YSLEER. Here the CDR3 reads CASTRTGGTEAFF. The CDR3 DNA sequence: TGCGCCAGCACCCGGACGGGGGGGACTGAAGCTTTCTTT.

This clonotype was recorded at least ten times. The V call is TRBV20-1, the J call TRBJ1-2; D remains ambiguous. The CDR3 spans 14 residues. Germline V gene lookup returns CDR1 DFQATT and CDR2 SNEGSKA (reference sequence). The V gene lost 6 bases and the J gene lost 8 bases, with 22 bases spanning the gap. The CDR3 DNA follows: TGCAGTGCCCCAGGTGGGGTGGGGTCTATGGGCTACACCTTC. It is translated as CSAPGGVGSMGYTF.

This clonotype was detected only a few times. This chain joins TRBV5-1 and TRBJ2-2; 7 nucleotides agree with TRBD1. The CDR3 totals 15 residues. Trimming removed 3 bases from V and 4 bases from J; junction bases left unmatched: 6. The V gene's germline CDR1 is SGHRS and CDR2 YFSETQ. CDR3 nucleotide sequence: TGCGCCAGCAGCTCGCAGACAGGGTCCACCGGGGAGCTGTTTTTT. It specifies CASSSQTGSTGELFF.

This clonotype was detected ten times or more. The chain joins TRBV19 to TRBJ1-6, with 7 bases fitting TRBD1. Trimming removed 7 bases from V and 10 bases from J; junction bases left unmatched: 7. Germline loops: CDR1 LNHDA, CDR2 SQIVND (reference sequence). The CDR3 contains 13 residues. The DNA for the CDR3 is TGTGCCAGTAAGGGGGCAGTACAATCACCCCTCCACTTT. Translating gives CASKGAVQSPLHF.

J is TRBJ2-1 and V is TRBV10-3; no definite D call. Germline V gene lookup returns CDR1 ENHRY and CDR2 SYGVKD. V shed 2 bases and J shed 4 bases, with 9 bases lying between them. The CDR3 length is 14 residues. This chain's CDR3 is CAISEDERYNEQFF. CDR3 DNA sequence: TGTGCCATCAGTGAGGACGAGAGATACAATGAGCAGTTCTTC.